This paragraph reports one T cell receptor (beta chain). Antigen: not known. The data originate from a study of cytomegalovirus exposure and HLA in healthy donors. Points from the study as a whole: Cytomegalovirus-associated TCR beta chains were listed, numbering roughly 150. In a later analysis, at a false discovery rate of 0.05, approximately 18,000 TCR beta sequences were associated with HLA alleles.

60 Vbeta and 13 Jbeta primers were used in PCR. TCRdb's table, derived via immunoSEQ multiplex PCR, lists solely in-frame clones and lacks some. The table lists roughly 150,000 clones, 72% of them singletons. Material: PBMCs. This receptor was identified in a man aged 40-49 years in good health and CMV-seronegative.

The CDR3 DNA reads TGTGCCAGCAGTTACCAATCGCAGGGGGGCTATGGCTACACCTTC. Residues: CASSYQSQGGYGYTF. The chain combines TRBV6-5 with TRBJ1-2, with TRBD1 matching 7 bases. In germline, CDR1 is MNHEY, CDR2 SVGAGI. After removal of 2 bases from V and 4 bases from J, the junction contained 7 bases not matched to a gene. CDR3 length: 15 residues.